This is a list of T cell receptor beta chains from one sample in a study of vaccination and CD4 T cells after COVID-19. Their cognate antigens are unknown. TCRdb re-called the PCR reads through MiXCR, storing one row per CDR3 protein. The sample includes about 20,000 distinct CDR3 sequences, more than 45% of them seen just once. Sequencing input: CD4+ T cells from blood, cultured in vitro. The receptors were sampled from a human donor who had recovered from COVID-19. Each CDR3 is given with its conserved first and last residue. D genes are given only for firm matches. Rows may omit the clone size; those that give it use once, few, many or a size class.

clone size: .; J gene: TRBJ1-1; V gene: TRBV28; D gene: TRBD1; CDR3 protein: CASLRDRASWTEAFF; CDR3 DNA: TGTGCCAGCCTCCGGGACAGGGCCTCATGGACTGAAGCTTTCTTT
clone size: few; J gene: TRBJ1-5; V gene: TRBV19; D gene: .; CDR3 protein: CASSIARAAAQPQHF; CDR3 DNA: TGTGCCAGTAGTATAGCCCGGGCAGCAGCTCAGCCCCAGCATTTT
clone size: .; J gene: TRBJ1-1; V gene: TRBV27; D gene: .; CDR3 protein: CASSLPNTEAFF; CDR3 DNA: TGTGCCAGCAGTTTACCGAACACTGAAGCTTTCTTT
clone size: .; J gene: TRBJ2-2; V gene: TRBV2; D gene: TRBD1; CDR3 protein: CASRDRGTTGELFF; CDR3 DNA: TGTGCCAGCAGAGACAGGGGGACCACCGGGGAGCTGTTTTTT
clone size: .; J gene: TRBJ1-4; V gene: TRBV7-9; D gene: TRBD1; CDR3 protein: CASSLQQGPRSEKLFF; CDR3 DNA: TGTGCCAGCAGCCTCCAACAGGGGCCAAGGAGTGAAAAACTGTTTTTT
clone size: .; J gene: TRBJ1-1; V gene: TRBV20-1; D gene: .; CDR3 protein: CSASRDTTNTEAFF; CDR3 DNA: TGCAGTGCTAGCAGGGACACCACGAACACTGAAGCTTTCTTT
clone size: .; J gene: TRBJ1-1; V gene: TRBV6-1; D gene: TRBD1; CDR3 protein: CASSGDRANTEAFF; CDR3 DNA: TGTGCCAGCAGTGGGGACAGGGCGAACACTGAAGCTTTCTTT
clone size: .; J gene: TRBJ1-2; V gene: TRBV2; D gene: .; CDR3 protein: CASSEKSTASSVYGYTF; CDR3 DNA: TGTGCCAGCAGTGAAAAGTCGACAGCTTCGAGCGTGTATGGCTACACCTTC
clone size: .; J gene: TRBJ2-5; V gene: TRBV11-2; D gene: .; CDR3 protein: CASSQRGTSKETQYF; CDR3 DNA: TGTGCCAGCAGCCAACGGGGGACTTCAAAAGAGACCCAGTACTTC
clone size: few; J gene: TRBJ1-6; V gene: TRBV7-8; D gene: .; CDR3 protein: CASSLPGGAGSPLHF; CDR3 DNA: TGTGCCAGCAGCTTACCTGGAGGGGCCGGCTCACCCCTCCACTTT
clone size: .; J gene: TRBJ2-6; V gene: TRBV5-1; D gene: .; CDR3 protein: CASSLTPSFPSGANVLTF; CDR3 DNA: TGCGCCAGCAGCTTGACTCCTTCCTTCCCCTCTGGGGCCAACGTCCTGACTTTC
clone size: .; J gene: TRBJ2-3; V gene: TRBV21-1; D gene: .; CDR3 protein: CASSYGTRGTADTQYF; CDR3 DNA: TGTGCCAGCAGCTACGGTACTAGGGGGACTGCAGATACGCAGTATTTT
clone size: .; J gene: TRBJ1-2; V gene: TRBV27; D gene: TRBD1; CDR3 protein: CASSYRDSNYGYTF; CDR3 DNA: TGTGCCAGCAGTTACCGGGACAGTAACTATGGCTACACCTTC
clone size: .; J gene: TRBJ2-2; V gene: TRBV20-1; D gene: .; CDR3 protein: CSARDGRTTGTPPRGGELFF; CDR3 DNA: TGCAGTGCTAGAGATGGCCGGACAACCGGGACTCCTCCGAGGGGCGGGGAGCTGTTTTTT
clone size: .; J gene: TRBJ2-1; V gene: TRBV7-2; D gene: TRBD2; CDR3 protein: CASSLVGSSGVSYNEQFF; CDR3 DNA: TGTGCCAGCAGCTTAGTAGGGTCTAGCGGGGTCTCCTACAATGAGCAGTTCTTC
clone size: .; J gene: TRBJ2-3; V gene: TRBV6-2/TRBV6-3; D gene: .; CDR3 protein: CASNPTDTQYF; CDR3 DNA: TGTGCCAGCAACCCTACAGATACGCAGTATTTT
clone size: .; J gene: TRBJ1-2; V gene: TRBV28; D gene: .; CDR3 protein: CASSLLQVDYGYTF; CDR3 DNA: TGTGCCAGCAGTTTATTACAGGTTGACTATGGCTACACCTTC
clone size: few; J gene: TRBJ1-2; V gene: TRBV7-2; D gene: TRBD1; CDR3 protein: CASSYQTGGGYGYTF; CDR3 DNA: TGTGCCAGCAGCTACCAGACAGGGGGCGGATATGGCTACACCTTC
clone size: .; J gene: TRBJ1-1; V gene: TRBV7-3; D gene: TRBD1; CDR3 protein: CASSVQGASEAFF; CDR3 DNA: TGTGCCAGCAGCGTACAGGGGGCCTCTGAAGCTTTCTTT
clone size: .; J gene: TRBJ1-2; V gene: TRBV7-8; D gene: TRBD1; CDR3 protein: CASSPGQGPGYGYTF; CDR3 DNA: TGTGCCAGCAGCCCAGGACAGGGCCCGGGGTATGGCTACACCTTC
clone size: .; J gene: TRBJ1-5; V gene: TRBV19; D gene: TRBD1; CDR3 protein: CASSLDRGQQPRHF; CDR3 DNA: TGTGCCAGTAGTTTGGACAGGGGGCAACAGCCCCGGCATTTT
clone size: .; J gene: TRBJ1-3; V gene: TRBV7-2; D gene: .; CDR3 protein: CASSLSGYSGNTIYF; CDR3 DNA: TGTGCCAGCAGCTTGTCAGGCTACTCTGGAAACACCATATATTTT
clone size: .; J gene: TRBJ2-7; V gene: TRBV28; D gene: .; CDR3 protein: CASLRAFTGNSDEQYF; CDR3 DNA: TGTGCCAGCCTTAGGGCGTTTACAGGGAATTCCGACGAGCAGTACTTC
clone size: .; J gene: TRBJ1-1; V gene: TRBV10-3; D gene: .; CDR3 protein: CAISGGGNTEAFF; CDR3 DNA: TGTGCCATCAGTGGTGGGGGGAACACTGAAGCTTTCTTT
clone size: .; J gene: TRBJ2-3; V gene: TRBV25-1; D gene: .; CDR3 protein: CASSGLSTDTQYF; CDR3 DNA: TGTGCCAGCAGTGGACTGAGCACAGATACGCAGTATTTT
clone size: .; J gene: TRBJ1-1; V gene: TRBV28; D gene: .; CDR3 protein: CASSLAGRGDTEAFF; CDR3 DNA: TGTGCCAGCAGTTTAGCGGGCCGGGGCGACACTGAAGCTTTCTTT
clone size: once; J gene: TRBJ2-7; V gene: TRBV6-2/TRBV6-3; D gene: TRBD2; CDR3 protein: CASSYSASGTRYEQYF; CDR3 DNA: TGTGCCAGCAGTTACTCAGCTTCCGGGACTAGATACGAGCAGTACTTC
clone size: once; J gene: TRBJ1-6; V gene: TRBV6-5; D gene: .; CDR3 protein: CASSYQGQEGSPLHF; CDR3 DNA: TGTGCCAGCAGTTACCAGGGTCAGGAAGGTTCACCCCTCCACTTT
clone size: few; J gene: TRBJ2-4; V gene: TRBV20-1; D gene: TRBD2; CDR3 protein: CSGSGRTDIQYF; CDR3 DNA: TGCAGCGGTAGCGGGAGAACGGACATTCAGTACTTC
clone size: .; J gene: TRBJ2-5; V gene: TRBV15; D gene: TRBD1; CDR3 protein: CATSRVGGQGKETQYF; CDR3 DNA: TGTGCCACCAGCAGAGTTGGAGGACAGGGGAAAGAGACCCAGTACTTC
clone size: .; J gene: TRBJ2-5; V gene: TRBV14; D gene: .; CDR3 protein: CASSQEGRVGETQYF; CDR3 DNA: TGTGCCAGCAGCCAAGAGGGCAGGGTCGGAGAGACCCAGTACTTC
clone size: .; J gene: TRBJ2-1; V gene: TRBV5-1; D gene: TRBD1; CDR3 protein: CASSQGQPSNEQFF; CDR3 DNA: TGCGCCAGCAGCCAGGGACAGCCTAGCAATGAGCAGTTCTTC
clone size: .; J gene: TRBJ2-2; V gene: TRBV28; D gene: TRBD2; CDR3 protein: CASSLTQPGLAGTGELFF; CDR3 DNA: TGTGCCAGCAGTTTGACGCAACCAGGACTAGCGGGCACCGGGGAGCTGTTTTTT
clone size: .; J gene: TRBJ1-2; V gene: TRBV2; D gene: TRBD1; CDR3 protein: CASTLRTGGYYGYTF; CDR3 DNA: TGTGCCAGCACCCTTCGGACAGGGGGATACTATGGCTACACCTTC
clone size: .; J gene: TRBJ1-1; V gene: TRBV20-1; D gene: TRBD1; CDR3 protein: CSAREGQGGVEAFF; CDR3 DNA: TGCAGTGCTAGAGAGGGACAGGGCGGCGTTGAAGCTTTCTTT
clone size: few; J gene: TRBJ1-5; V gene: TRBV7-2; D gene: .; CDR3 protein: CASSLGGQGPQHF; CDR3 DNA: TGTGCCAGCAGCCTCGGGGGCCAGGGGCCCCAGCATTTT
clone size: .; J gene: TRBJ2-7; V gene: TRBV20-1; D gene: TRBD2; CDR3 protein: CSAPAGGTVLYEQYF; CDR3 DNA: TGCAGTGCTCCGGCGGGAGGAACGGTACTCTACGAGCAGTACTTC
clone size: .; J gene: TRBJ1-6; V gene: TRBV11-2; D gene: .; CDR3 protein: CASSLESLGTHGSPLHF; CDR3 DNA: TGTGCCAGCAGCTTAGAATCCTTGGGGACCCATGGTTCACCCCTCCACTTT
clone size: few; J gene: TRBJ2-5; V gene: TRBV11-3; D gene: .; CDR3 protein: CASSLAGETQYF; CDR3 DNA: TGTGCCAGCAGCTTAGCGGGGGAGACCCAGTACTTC
clone size: few; J gene: TRBJ1-4; V gene: TRBV15; D gene: .; CDR3 protein: CATSRDRGANEKLFF; CDR3 DNA: TGTGCCACCAGCAGAGATCGGGGCGCAAATGAAAAACTGTTTTTT
clone size: .; J gene: TRBJ1-3; V gene: TRBV6-5; D gene: .; CDR3 protein: CASSYRGRGSGNTIYF; CDR3 DNA: TGTGCCAGCAGTTACAGGGGGAGGGGATCTGGAAACACCATATATTTT
clone size: few; J gene: TRBJ1-5; V gene: TRBV20-1; D gene: .; CDR3 protein: CSARDGQSNQPQHF; CDR3 DNA: TGCAGTGCTAGAGATGGACAGTCGAATCAGCCCCAGCATTTT
clone size: once; J gene: TRBJ2-3; V gene: TRBV6-1; D gene: .; CDR3 protein: CASKWSDTQYF; CDR3 DNA: TGTGCCAGCAAGTGGAGTGATACGCAGTATTTT
clone size: .; J gene: TRBJ1-2; V gene: TRBV2; D gene: .; CDR3 protein: CASSEQGSGYTF; CDR3 DNA: TGTGCCAGCAGTGAACAGGGATCTGGCTACACCTTC
clone size: .; J gene: TRBJ1-2; V gene: TRBV20-1; D gene: TRBD1; CDR3 protein: CSVDLDRAYGYTF; CDR3 DNA: TGCAGCGTCGACCTGGACAGGGCGTATGGCTACACCTTC
clone size: .; J gene: TRBJ2-1; V gene: TRBV6-1; D gene: TRBD1; CDR3 protein: CASSDGTGNEQFF; CDR3 DNA: TGTGCCAGCAGCGACGGGACAGGAAACGAGCAGTTCTTC
clone size: few; J gene: TRBJ2-5; V gene: TRBV7-2; D gene: .; CDR3 protein: CASSLGGRERETQYF; CDR3 DNA: TGTGCCAGCAGCTTAGGCGGGCGGGAAAGGGAGACCCAGTACTTC
clone size: few; J gene: TRBJ1-2; V gene: TRBV6-1; D gene: TRBD1; CDR3 protein: CASSVPGQGLYTF; CDR3 DNA: TGTGCCAGCAGTGTTCCGGGACAGGGCTTATACACCTTC